The 25 T cell receptor beta chains presented below share a single source sample, sequenced in a study of beta chain features in type 1 diabetes. Regarding the study as a whole: TCRB CDR3s from Type 1 diabetes patients were moderately but significantly shorter in all four CD4+ subsets.

Antigens of these TCRs are unknown. Every bit of the isolated RNA underwent reverse transcription, so sequencing read expressed TCRB transcripts. The method was immunoSEQ multiplex PCR; TCRdb's version includes in-frame clones alone and lacks a portion of them. The data hold around 360,000 clones, with roughly 12% observed a single time. The material sequenced was naive CD4+ T cells from blood. These receptors were obtained from a woman under 30 with type 1 diabetes.

The chain has TRBV19 and TRBJ1-2, with 8 nucleotides matching TRBD1. CDR1 is LNHDA and CDR2 is SQIVND in the germline V gene (reference sequence). V lost 10 bases, J lost 4 bases, and 14 bases stayed unmatched. The CDR3 length is 15 residues. In DNA form, the CDR3 reads TGTGCCACCCACCGGCAGGGACAGGCGATCTATGGCTACACCTTC. It translates to CATHRQGQAIYGYTF. The full variable domain, rest sourced from reference TRBV19 and TRBJ1-2, is DGGITQSPKYLFRKEGQNVTLSCEQNLNHDAMYWYRQDPGQGLRLIYYSQIVNDFQKGDIAEGYSVSREKKESFPLTVTSAQKNPTAFYLCATHRQGQAIYGYTFGSGTRLTVV.

This clone was observed a handful of times. The V call is TRBV9, the J call TRBJ2-3, with D perhaps TRBD1 (5 bases). Germline values: CDR1 SGDLS, CDR2 YYNGEE. The CDR3 consists of 15 residues. V was pared by 3 bases and J by 1 base, with 12 bases between. The CDR3: CASSDRPFRTDTQYF. CDR3 DNA sequence: TGTGCCAGCAGCGACAGGCCGTTTCGCACAGATACGCAGTATTTT.

This clone was seen only a few times. The rearrangement links TRBV4-2 to TRBJ1-5; D gene uncertain. The V gene's germline CDR1 is LGHNA and CDR2 YNFKEQ. V was shortened by 0 bases and J by 6 bases, with 12 bases between the two germline ends. This CDR3 region has 15 residues. CDR3 in amino acids: CASSQDSAAVQPQHF. In DNA, the CDR3 is TGTGCCAGCAGCCAAGATAGCGCGGCCGTTCAGCCCCAGCATTTT.

The chain carries TRBV28 and TRBJ2-2; D is unresolved. The germline CDR1 and CDR2 sequences are MDHEN and SYDVKM. There are 13 residues in the CDR3. V was trimmed by 5 bases and J by 2 bases, leaving 6 bases between them. The CDR3, as DNA: TGTGCCAGCAGTCCTTATAACACCGGGGAGCTGTTTTTT. It codes for CASSPYNTGELFF. Variable domain in full (rest from reference TRBV28 and TRBJ2-2): DVKVTQSSRYLVKRTGEKVFLECVQDMDHENMFWYRQDPGLGLRLIYFSYDVKMKEKGDIPEGYSVSREKKERFSLILESASTNQTSMYLCASSPYNTGELFFGEGSRLTVL.

The chain combines TRBV7-9 with TRBJ2-7; the D gene is possibly TRBD2 (6 bases). The CDR3 runs to 15 residues. Germline values: CDR1 SEHNR, CDR2 FQNEAQ (reference sequence). Trimming shortened V by 0 bases and J by 0 bases, and 9 bases separated the two germline ends. CDR3 in DNA: TGTGCCAGCAGCTTAGCGTGGGGGGACTCCTACGAGCAGTACTTC. Its protein product is CASSLAWGDSYEQYF.

This clone was seen only a few times. The chain couples TRBV27 to TRBJ2-7; 11 bases are shared with TRBD2. The V segment lost 3 bases and the J segment 0 bases; nucleotides outside the gene matches: 4. The CDR3 runs 16 residues. CDR1 is MNHEY, CDR2 SMNVEV, per germline (reference sequence). The CDR3 reads CASSLGSGRASYEQYF. CDR3 in DNA: TGTGCCAGCAGTTTGGGTAGCGGGAGGGCCTCCTACGAGCAGTACTTC.

The chain carries TRBV5-4 and TRBJ2-7, with a possible D match to TRBD1 (6 bases). Germline-derived CDR1 and CDR2 are SGHNT and YYREEE (reference sequence). Trimming took off 1 base at V and 7 bases at J, with 15 bases between the two ends. There are 14 residues in the CDR3. CDR3 sequence reads: CASSLPGQWEEQYF. The CDR3 bases are TGTGCCAGCAGCTTGCCGGGACAATGGGAAGAGCAGTACTTC.

The chain employs TRBV20-1 and TRBJ2-1, with 7 positions matching TRBD1. V gave up 7 bases and J gave up 6 bases; unmatched junction bases: 3. Germline V lookup: CDR1 DFQATT, CDR2 SNEGSKA (reference sequence). The CDR3 has 11 residues. CDR3 residues: CSGHRGNEQFF. The CDR3 DNA is TGCAGTGGCCACAGGGGCAATGAGCAGTTCTTC.

This clone was counted a few times. This chain uses TRBV18 with TRBJ2-3; a weak D match, TRBD2 (6 bases). Germline V gene sequence: CDR1 KGHSH, CDR2 LQKENI. There are 15 residues in the CDR3. Trimming left V 1 base short and J 0 bases short, with 8 bases between. The CDR3 DNA follows: TGTGCCAGCTCACCACAGCGGGCCAGCACAGATACGCAGTATTTT. Its translation is CASSPQRASTDTQYF.

This clone was recorded a few times. The V call is TRBV28, the J call TRBJ2-4; D call uncertain. The length of the CDR3 is 13 residues. The V end lost 3 bases, the J end lost 5 bases, and 8 bases lay between the germline ends. The germline gives CDR1 MDHEN, CDR2 SYDVKM. The CDR3, as DNA: TGTGCCAGCAGTTTTGAGAGCCAAAACATTCAGTACTTC. Translating it yields CASSFESQNIQYF.

This chain uses TRBV14 with TRBJ2-5; a weak D match, TRBD1 (5 bases). The CDR3 is 14 amino acids. CDR1 is SGHDN, CDR2 FVKESK, per germline. The germline V and J ends were trimmed by 1 base and 5 bases, with 11 bases remaining between them. CDR3 region: CASSQARGPETQYF. The CDR3 nucleotides read TGTGCCAGCAGCCAAGCAAGGGGCCCCGAGACCCAGTACTTC.

The chain recombines TRBV9 with TRBJ2-1; no clear D gene. V lost 2 bases to trimming and J lost 0 bases, with 9 bases between them. The CDR3 is 15 residues long. Germline V lookup: CDR1 SGDLS, CDR2 YYNGEE. The CDR3: CASSVGISSYNEQFF. CDR3 coding DNA: TGTGCCAGCAGCGTTGGCATAAGCTCCTACAATGAGCAGTTCTTC.

V gene TRBV20-1 combines with J gene TRBJ1-1; D not certain. The germline V gene encodes CDR1 DFQATT and CDR2 SNEGSKA (reference sequence). CDR3 length: 11 residues. Trimming pared 1 base from V and 14 bases from J, leaving 14 bases between. CDR3 sequence reads: CSARGESIAFF. Written as DNA, the CDR3 is TGCAGTGCTAGAGGCGAGTCCATAGCCTTCTTT.

There are a few counts of this clone. The chain carries TRBV5-1 and TRBJ2-7, with 9 bases identical to TRBD1. Germline assignment: CDR1 SGHRS and CDR2 YFSETQ. The CDR3 is made up of 13 amino acids. Unmatched junction bases numbered 0, after V lost 3 bases and J lost 2 bases. The CDR3 reads CASSWDRAYEQYF. Written as DNA, the CDR3 is TGCGCCAGCAGCTGGGACAGGGCCTACGAGCAGTACTTC.

J is TRBJ2-7 and V is TRBV11-2, with 8 nucleotides matching TRBD1. Germline loops: CDR1 SGHAT, CDR2 FQNNGV. The V and J ends lost 6 bases and 1 base, in that order; junction bases with no gene match: 5. This CDR3 contains 14 residues. The CDR3 spells CASRRTGPSYEQYF. The CDR3 region has the DNA TGTGCCAGCAGGAGGACAGGGCCTTCCTACGAGCAGTACTTC.

This clone turned up a few times. J is TRBJ2-7 and V is TRBV5-1, with 9 nucleotides matching TRBD1. Trimming at V came to 0 bases and at J to 3 bases, leaving 4 bases not matched to a gene. This CDR3 is 15 amino acids long. The germline CDR1 and CDR2 sequences are SGHRS and YFSETQ. CDR3 DNA sequence: TGCGCCAGCAGCTTGGAACCGGGACAGGGCTACGAGCAGTACTTC. Protein product: CASSLEPGQGYEQYF. Full variable domain (remainder filled in from reference TRBV5-1 and TRBJ2-7): KAGVTQTPRYLIKTRGQQVTLSCSPISGHRSVSWYQQTPGQGLQFLFEYFSETQRNKGNFPGRFSGRQFSNSRSEMNVSTLELGDSALYLCASSLEPGQGYEQYFGPGTRLTVT.

This clone was counted a few times. The chain has TRBV19 and TRBJ2-1, with 9 bases fitting TRBD1. Unmatched junction bases numbered 9, after V lost 3 bases and J lost 9 bases. CDR1 LNHDA and CDR2 SQIVND come from the germline V gene (reference sequence). The CDR3 is made up of 15 amino acids. CDR3 loop: CASSIKGTGFGEQFF. The CDR3 DNA follows: TGTGCCAGTAGTATTAAGGGGACAGGGTTCGGTGAGCAGTTCTTC.

The chain joins TRBV5-4 to TRBJ2-1; perhaps TRBD2 as D (6 bases). V gave up 10 bases and J gave up 2 bases, with 16 bases separating them. Germline loops: CDR1 SGHNT, CDR2 YYREEE (reference sequence). The CDR3 is 14 amino acids. The CDR3 sequence: CAAGQEGTYNEQFF. CDR3 nucleotides: TGTGCCGCGGGGCAAGAAGGGACCTACAATGAGCAGTTCTTC.

This clone has just a few counts. The rearrangement uses TRBV9 and TRBJ2-1, with 7 bases identical to TRBD2. The trim removed 4 bases at V and 15 bases at J, leaving 13 bases unmatched. From germline, CDR1 is SGDLS and CDR2 YYNGEE. CDR3 size: 13 residues. CDR3 nucleotide sequence: TGTGCCAGCAGCACTACCTTGGGGGGGGTTCTGTTCTTC. This encodes CASSTTLGGVLFF.

The rearrangement uses TRBV7-2 and TRBJ2-3, with 7 bases fitting TRBD2. CDR3 length: 15 residues. From germline, CDR1 is SGHTA and CDR2 FQGNSA. V was pared by 5 bases and J by 4 bases, with 9 bases of the junction left unmatched. In DNA, the CDR3 is TGTGCCAGCAGCCACCGGACTAGTAGCTCAGATACGCAGTATTTT. It is translated as CASSHRTSSSDTQYF. The full variable domain, in which reference TRBV7-2 and TRBJ2-3 provide the parts outside the CDR3, is GAGVSQSPSNKVTEKGKDVELRCDPISGHTALYWYRQSLGQGLEFLIYFQGNSAPDKSGLPSDRFSAERTGGSVSTLTIQRTQQEDSAVYLCASSHRTSSSDTQYFGPGTRLTVL.

V gene TRBV28 combines with J gene TRBJ2-4, with D maybe TRBD2 (5 bases). The CDR3 contains 11 residues. Germline assignment: CDR1 MDHEN and CDR2 SYDVKM. V was pared by 6 bases and J by 8 bases, with 8 bases between. DNA of the CDR3: TGTGCCAGCAGCGCGGGTCACATTCAGTACTTC. This encodes CASSAGHIQYF.

The V gene is TRBV29-1, the J gene TRBJ2-2; D is possibly TRBD2 (6 bases). The CDR3 spans 14 residues. CDR1 and CDR2 from the germline V gene are SQVTM and ANQGSEA. V was cut by 5 bases and J by 2 bases, with 12 bases left in between. CDR3 in amino acids: CSVRLVSNTGELFF. Here the CDR3 DNA reads TGCAGCGTTCGACTAGTTTCCAACACCGGGGAGCTGTTTTTT.

The chain combines TRBV30 with TRBJ2-7, with TRBD2 matching 7 bases. Trimming cost V 4 bases and J 4 bases; bases outside gene matches: 13. This CDR3 contains 15 residues. Germline lookup yields CDR1 GTSNPN and CDR2 SVGIG (reference sequence). CDR3: CAWTAASSGGYEQYF. CDR3 nucleotides: TGTGCCTGGACGGCTGCATCTAGCGGAGGTTACGAGCAGTACTTC.

This rearrangement joins TRBV11-3 to TRBJ1-2; D is uncertain. Per the germline V gene, CDR1 is SGHNT and CDR2 is YENEEA. V dropped 1 base and J dropped 8 bases, with 8 bases sitting between them. The length of the CDR3 is 12 residues. The CDR3 DNA reads as TGTGCCAGCAGCTTAGCAGGAGGGGGCTACACCTTC. Residues: CASSLAGGGYTF.

V usage is TRBV5-4 and J usage is TRBJ2-7; 14 positions match TRBD2. CDR3 length equals 15 residues. V trimming: 5 bases; J trimming: 4 bases; junction bases outside the gene matches: 5. Germline V gives CDR1 SGHNT, CDR2 YYREEE (reference sequence). The CDR3 loop reads CASRQGLAGAYEQYF. The CDR3 DNA reads TGTGCCAGCAGACAGGGACTAGCGGGAGCGTACGAGCAGTACTTC. The full variable domain, completed using reference TRBV5-4 and TRBJ2-7, is ETGVTQSPTHLIKTRGQQVTLRCSSQSGHNTVSWYQQALGQGPQFIFQYYREEENGRGNFPPRFSGLQFPNYSSELNVNALELDDSALYLCASRQGLAGAYEQYFGPGTRLTVT.